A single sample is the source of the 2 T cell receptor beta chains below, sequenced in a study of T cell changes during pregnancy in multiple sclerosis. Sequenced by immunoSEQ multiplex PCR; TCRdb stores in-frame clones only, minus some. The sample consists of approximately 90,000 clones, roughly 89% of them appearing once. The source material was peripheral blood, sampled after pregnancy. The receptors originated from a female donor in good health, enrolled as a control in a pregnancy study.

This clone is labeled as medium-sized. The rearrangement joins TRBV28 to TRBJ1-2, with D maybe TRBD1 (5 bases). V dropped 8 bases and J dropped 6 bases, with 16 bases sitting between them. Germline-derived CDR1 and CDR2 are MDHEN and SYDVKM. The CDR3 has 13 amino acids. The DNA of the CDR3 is TGTGCCAGCGCCCCGTGGGGCAGGGATGGCTACACCTTC. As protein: CASAPWGRDGYTF.

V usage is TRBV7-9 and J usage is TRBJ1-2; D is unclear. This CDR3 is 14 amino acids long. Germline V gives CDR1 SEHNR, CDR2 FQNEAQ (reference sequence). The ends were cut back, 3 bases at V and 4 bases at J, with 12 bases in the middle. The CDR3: CASSFMEVTYGYTF. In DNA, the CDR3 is TGTGCCAGCAGCTTCATGGAGGTGACCTATGGCTACACCTTC.